A selection of T cell receptor beta chains follows, all from one sample in a study of technical replicates of blood from a few donors. This table comes from immunoSEQ multiplex PCR, and its TCRdb copy is limited to in-frame clones, with some not included. Of about 84,000 clones listed, 93% are singletons. The sequencing sample was made of T cells isolated from PBMCs. The receptors were sampled from a human donor in good health. Both conserved end residues are part of each CDR3. Each record gives: J gene, clone size, V gene, D gene, CDR3 protein, CDR3 DNA. D genes are given only for firm matches. A clone size is listed for some rows: how often the clone was seen (once, few, many), or a class if it is expanded.

>TRBJ2-3|NA|TRBV5-4|TRBD2
CASSLEIEREGRDTQYF
TGTGCCAGCAGCTTGGAAATCGAGCGGGAGGGACGAGATACGCAGTATTTT
>TRBJ2-2|NA|TRBV19|NA
CASSIEWGVTGELFF
TGTGCCAGTAGTATAGAGTGGGGGGTCACCGGGGAGCTGTTTTTT
>TRBJ2-7|NA|TRBV6-4|TRBD2
CASSDSMASGSKYEQYF
TGTGCCAGCAGTGACTCGATGGCTAGCGGGAGTAAGTACGAGCAGTACTTC
>TRBJ2-7|NA|TRBV2|NA
CASRGVILAYEQYF
TGTGCCAGCAGGGGCGTTATTTTGGCCTACGAGCAGTACTTC
>TRBJ1-5|once|TRBV6-6|NA
CASSYGTMVAPRPQHF
TGTGCCAGCAGTTACGGGACAATGGTAGCGCCGCGGCCCCAGCATTTT
>TRBJ1-4|NA|TRBV19|TRBD1
CASRSGQGTNEKLFF
TGTGCCAGTAGATCCGGACAGGGGACTAATGAAAAACTGTTTTTT
>TRBJ2-5|NA|TRBV28|TRBD2
CASSSRRAGVRHGKTQYF
TGTGCCAGCAGTTCGAGGAGAGCGGGGGTCCGACACGGGAAGACCCAGTACTTC
>TRBJ1-4|NA|TRBV4-1|TRBD1
CASSQDKKVQGGGEKLFF
TGCGCCAGCAGCCAAGACAAAAAAGTGCAGGGGGGCGGTGAAAAACTGTTTTTT
>TRBJ1-2|NA|TRBV19|TRBD1
CASIGGQAAGDYTF
TGTGCCAGTATCGGGGGACAGGCGGCAGGGGACTACACCTTC
>TRBJ2-1|NA|TRBV9|NA
CASSVRPNTSLPRGPNEQFF
TGTGCCAGCAGCGTACGTCCTAACACTTCACTACCAAGGGGCCCCAATGAGCAGTTCTTC
>TRBJ1-3|NA|TRBV30|NA
CAWSAQATIYF
TGTGCCTGGAGTGCACAGGCTACCATATATTTT
>TRBJ1-3|once|TRBV29-1|NA
CSVDADSGNTIYF
TGCAGCGTTGATGCTGATAGTGGAAACACCATATATTTT
>TRBJ2-6|NA|TRBV7-9|NA
CASSFGGANVLTF
TGTGCCAGCAGCTTCGGTGGGGCCAACGTCCTGACTTTC
>TRBJ2-6|NA|TRBV10-3|NA
CAISESTSGANVLTF
TGTGCCATCAGTGAGTCTACATCTGGGGCCAACGTCCTGACTTTC
>TRBJ2-5|NA|TRBV5-6|TRBD2
CASSLGLAGVKETQYF
TGTGCCAGCAGCTTGGGACTAGCGGGGGTTAAAGAGACCCAGTACTTC
>TRBJ2-3|NA|TRBV9|NA
CASSDFPGANTDTQYF
TGTGCCAGCAGCGATTTCCCGGGAGCTAACACAGATACGCAGTATTTT
>TRBJ2-1|NA|TRBV5-1|TRBD1
CASSRRGRVNNEQFF
TGCGCCAGCAGCCGAAGGGGGCGCGTGAACAATGAGCAGTTCTTC
>TRBJ2-5|NA|TRBV11-3|NA
CASSLNFQETQYF
TGTGCCAGCAGCTTAAACTTCCAAGAGACCCAGTACTTC
>TRBJ2-5|NA|TRBV9|NA
CASGRQDQETQYF
TGTGCCAGCGGAAGACAGGACCAAGAGACCCAGTACTTC
>TRBJ1-2|NA|TRBV11-2|TRBD1
CASSSDGQGAGYGYTF
TGTGCCAGCAGCTCAGATGGACAGGGGGCGGGGTATGGCTACACCTTC
>TRBJ2-5|NA|TRBV5-5|TRBD1
CASSPWGQGKETQYF
TGTGCCAGCAGCCCCTGGGGACAGGGAAAAGAGACCCAGTACTTC
>TRBJ1-4|NA|TRBV4-1|NA
CASSQTGATNEKLFF
TGCGCCAGCAGCCAGACAGGAGCCACTAATGAAAAACTGTTTTTT
>TRBJ2-7|NA|TRBV5-4|TRBD1
CASSPDAGGSKYEQYF
TGTGCCAGCAGCCCGGACGCAGGGGGCTCAAAGTACGAGCAGTACTTC
>TRBJ1-2|NA|TRBV4-2|TRBD1
CASSQDQGRGQDYGYTF
TGTGCCAGCAGCCAAGATCAAGGCAGGGGGCAAGACTATGGCTACACCTTC
>TRBJ2-7|NA|TRBV28|TRBD2
CASSLLEGGGGRPFF
TGTGCCAGCAGTTTATTAGAGGGTGGTGGCGGGAGGCCCTTCTTC
>TRBJ1-2|NA|TRBV27|NA
CASRGLYGYTF
TGTGCCAGCAGGGGGCTCTATGGCTACACCTTC
>TRBJ1-5|NA|TRBV15|NA
CATSRDVGAKPQHF
TGTGCCACCAGCAGAGATGTAGGGGCAAAGCCCCAGCATTTT
>TRBJ1-6|NA|TRBV6-1|TRBD1
CASSVRTGVESPLHF
TGTGCCAGCAGTGTACGGACAGGGGTAGAATCACCCCTCCACTTT
>TRBJ2-7|once|TRBV19|NA
CASRASLTYEQYF
TGTGCCAGTAGAGCCTCTCTTACCTACGAGCAGTACTTC
>TRBJ1-2|NA|TRBV5-4|TRBD1
CASSPEIRDRGIYTF
TGTGCCAGCAGCCCTGAGATCCGGGACAGGGGAATATACACCTTC
>TRBJ1-3|NA|TRBV14|NA
CASSHWGGSGNTIYF
TGTGCCAGCAGCCATTGGGGGGGTTCTGGAAACACCATATATTTT
>TRBJ1-2|few|TRBV6-1|TRBD1
CASSETGRIYGYTF
TGTGCCAGCAGTGAGACAGGGAGGATTTATGGCTACACCTTC
>TRBJ1-2|NA|TRBV4-1|TRBD1
CASSQGTGGTNYGYTF
TGCGCCAGCAGCCAGGGTACAGGGGGCACTAACTATGGCTACACCTTC
>TRBJ1-4|few|TRBV6-5|NA
CASGGLTTNEKLFF
TGTGCCAGCGGCGGGTTAACAACTAATGAAAAACTGTTTTTT
>TRBJ2-7|NA|TRBV2|TRBD1
CASSPGQGATLEQYF
TGTGCCAGCAGTCCCGGACAGGGTGCGACTTTGGAGCAGTACTTC
>TRBJ2-1|NA|TRBV5-1|TRBD1
CASTGQGALGEQFF
TGCGCCAGCACGGGACAGGGGGCGCTCGGTGAGCAGTTCTTC
>TRBJ2-1|NA|TRBV6-6|TRBD2
CASKASGTELDNEQFF
TGTGCCAGCAAGGCTAGCGGGACGGAACTAGACAATGAGCAGTTCTTC